This T cell receptor beta chain was recorded in a study of spatial heterogeneity in lung cancer. Whole-study results and caveats: One measure, the expanded intratumoral alpha and beta TCR count, tracked tumor mutation counts.

As to this clonotype: Its antigen is as yet unknown.

TCRdb re-derived calls from the 5' RACE reads in MiXCR, one entry per CDR3 protein. The table includes approximately 10,000 distinct CDR3 sequences, 14% to 15% detected once. Time point described: sample taken at primary tumor resection. No cells were sorted before sequencing. The whole RNA sequenced was extracted from tumor, nontumor lung or frozen PBMC. V was clipped by 11 bases and J by 1 base, with 14 bases between them. CDR1 and CDR2 (germline): SSHAT, FNYEAQ (reference sequence). The CDR3 is 13 amino acids. The sequence came from a male donor with early-stage non-small cell lung cancer. This chain connects TRBV7-7 to TRBJ1-1, with a weak D call TRBD1 (6 bases). The sequences come from lung tumor tissue, collected at surgery. CDR3 sequence reads: CAGQQGWNTEAFF. In DNA form, the CDR3 reads TGTGCCGGCCAACAGGGTTGGAACACTGAAGCTTTCTTT.